This T cell receptor (beta chain) was retrieved from a study of T cell clusters in autoimmune cytopenias. Findings of the study overall: Functional roles of the in silico T cell clusters still await experimental validation. A dominant lymphoma-associated repertoire apparently masked the cluster-lack signature in secondary cytopenia versus chronic lymphocytic leukemia. TRB repertoire shifts in secondary cytopenia and chronic lymphocytic leukemia mostly reflected lymphoma, not autoimmunity.

Concerning this clonotype: The antigen remains unidentified.

Roughly 38,000 genome equivalents of blood DNA were amplified for TRB. The CDR3 spans 14 residues. Germline V gene data show CDR1 as LNHDA and CDR2 as SQIVND (reference sequence). TRB was amplified by touch-down multiplex PCR, primer pools A and B combined. TCRdb reprocessed the multiplex PCR reads, keeping one entry per CDR3 protein, no DNA. This table lists around 15,000 distinct CDR3 sequences. The receptor was derived from a human donor with an autoimmune cytopenia or autoimmune hepatitis (not recorded which). J is TRBJ2-2 and V is TRBV19; TCRdb designates TRBD1, a call that cannot be tested without DNA. The sequencing sample was made of peripheral blood. CDR3 protein: CASSIQGVPGELFF.